This T cell receptor (beta chain) was captured in a study of blood T cell repertoires in COVID-19 (dated by TCRdb to about 2020). Notes on the research overall: Samples covering the acute and convalescent phases of COVID-19 were provided by collaborators in the United States, Italy and Spain. Where available, HLA class I and class II types were obtained from metadata supplied by the sample provider rather than from assay-based typing. The prospective study material was composed of cDNA or gDNA derived from T cells, B-cell-depleted T cells, or PBMCs. Samples were obtained from the ongoing ImmuneRACE study (first 160 participants) and from about 1,300 subjects provided by 6 global collaborators. A freely available public database, intended as a resource for researchers studying the immune response to SARS-CoV-2, is where the repertoires were released. Sample metadata almost always included a de-identified subject ID, COVID-19 status, age in years and sex. Subjects who had been exposed to COVID-19, were actively infected with it, or had recovered from it provided the deeply sampled blood TCRbeta repertoires that made up the dataset. The study at large found these results: Clinical and demographic metadata were provided uncurated, with the amount varying by source and participant.

Sequences SNHLY (CDR1) and FYNNEI (CDR2) are obtained from the germline V gene. The CDR3 has 16 amino acids, counting the end cysteine and phenylalanine. Of all the DNA, just the CDR3 is kept, 48 bases in frame from base 1. V is pared back by 3 bases and J by 0 bases, with 12 bases lying between the germline termini. The collaborating institutions used their own protocols to collect whole blood in K2EDTA tubes. Collaborator samples were shipped for TCRbeta analysis as frozen whole blood, isolated PBMCs, or DNA extracted from either sample type. Remarks on this clone: Its antigen is currently not known. No clone much larger than this one lies a single base away; base qualities are absent.

TCRbeta CDR3 regions were amplified from genomic DNA by means of the immunoSEQ Assay, a bias-controlled multiplex PCR. From the authors' description of their analysis: Nucleated cell counts per sample were estimated from amplification of reference gene primers within the assay. To quantify the absolute abundance of each unique TCRbeta CDR3 rearrangement, sequence reads were collapsed and filtered. For each sample, productive Simpson clonality was calculated as the square root of Simpson's diversity index across productive rearrangements. The source is immuneACCESS, and TCRdb retained only in-frame sequences with V and J called. Part of the clones is not carried over; for the studies checked, unresolved V genes explain less than half of this, and the remainder is unexplained. That table furnishes V, J and clone size, whereas the DNA furnished D and trimming. Counted in this sample were roughly 250,000 clones; 65% to 90% of them appeared once. The ten largest clones capture 7.4% of the sample.

The chain uses TRBV2 and TRBJ1-3; TRBD1 is a possible D gene, resting on 5 matching bases. Source material: peripheral blood. This TCR derives from a woman between 45 and 60 years old with acute or convalescent COVID-19. DNA sequence: TGTGCCAGCAGTGAGGGGAGGGGAAACTCTGGAAACACCATATATTTT. Its protein reads: CASSEGRGNSGNTIYF.